This T cell receptor (beta chain) was profiled in a study of identical twins. This clonotype was seen ten or more times. Each CDR3 protein is one row after TCRdb ran MiXCR on the 5' RACE reads. This table has under 900,000 distinct CDR3 sequences, 9% to 15% appearing once. The sample also formed part of further work on yellow fever vaccine responses in identical twins.

The source material was PBMCs. The clonotype originates from a woman between 18 and 29 years old in good health.

CDR3 amino acids: CASSLGGMNTGELFF. The DNA of the CDR3 is TGTGCCAGCAGCCTCGGAGGGATGAACACCGGGGAGCTGTTTTTT. The rearrangement links TRBV7-3 to TRBJ2-2; a possible D gene is TRBD2 (6 bases). This CDR3 is built from 15 residues. Trimming removed 5 bases at V and 1 base at J, with 11 bases between. Germline loops: CDR1 SGHTA, CDR2 FQGTGA.